Listed below are T cell receptor beta chains from one sample, sequenced in a study of neoadjuvant anti-PD-1 for oral cavity cancer. This table comes from immunoSEQ multiplex PCR, and its TCRdb copy is limited to in-frame clones, with some not included. The sample includes around 81,000 clones, 84% seen only once; the top ten take roughly 3%. The source material was PBMCs, sampled before nivolumab (anti-PD-1) treatment. The receptors derive from a person aged 40 to 85 with oral cavity squamous cell carcinoma. Each CDR3 is given with its conserved first and last residue. D genes are given only for firm matches. Size is stated for part of the rows, as once, few or many counts, or as a class when the clone is expanded.

clone_size: once
j_call: TRBJ1-3
cdr3_length: 16
d_call: -
v_call: TRBV7-9
cdr3_aa: CASSSLTTHSGNTIYF
cdr3_nt: TGTGCCAGCAGCTCCCTAACGACTCACTCTGGAAACACCATATATTTT

clone_size: -
j_call: TRBJ1-1
cdr3_length: 17
d_call: -
v_call: TRBV7-9
cdr3_aa: CASSRIGQGDANTEAFF
cdr3_nt: TGTGCCAGCAGCCGGATCGGACAAGGCGATGCGAACACTGAAGCTTTCTTT

clone_size: -
j_call: TRBJ2-5
cdr3_length: 14
d_call: -
v_call: TRBV13
cdr3_aa: CASSSRDGQQTQYF
cdr3_nt: TGTGCCAGCAGCTCGCGGGACGGCCAACAGACCCAGTACTTC

clone_size: -
j_call: TRBJ1-1
cdr3_length: 13
d_call: -
v_call: TRBV5-1
cdr3_aa: CASSFSGNTEAFF
cdr3_nt: TGCGCCAGCAGCTTTTCAGGGAACACTGAAGCTTTCTTT

clone_size: once
j_call: TRBJ2-4
cdr3_length: 16
d_call: -
v_call: TRBV7-2
cdr3_aa: CASSLQGAIAKNIQYF
cdr3_nt: TGTGCCAGCAGCTTACAGGGAGCGATAGCCAAAAACATTCAGTACTTC

clone_size: -
j_call: TRBJ1-2
cdr3_length: 12
d_call: -
v_call: TRBV5-6
cdr3_aa: CAGGRGGYGYTF
cdr3_nt: TGTGCCGGCGGTAGGGGCGGCTATGGCTACACCTTC

clone_size: -
j_call: TRBJ2-1
cdr3_length: 13
d_call: -
v_call: TRBV10-3
cdr3_aa: CAISEGVGLEQFF
cdr3_nt: TGTGCCATCAGTGAGGGGGTGGGCCTGGAGCAGTTCTTC

clone_size: -
j_call: TRBJ2-5
cdr3_length: 13
d_call: -
v_call: TRBV6-5
cdr3_aa: CASSRTVQETQYF
cdr3_nt: TGTGCCAGCAGCAGGACCGTACAAGAGACCCAGTACTTC

clone_size: -
j_call: TRBJ2-1
cdr3_length: 16
d_call: -
v_call: TRBV5-1
cdr3_aa: CASSSSAESRANEQFF
cdr3_nt: TGCGCCAGCAGCTCCTCCGCTGAGTCTAGGGCCAATGAGCAGTTCTTC

clone_size: -
j_call: TRBJ2-2
cdr3_length: 14
d_call: TRBD1
v_call: TRBV2
cdr3_aa: CASSLTGATGELFF
cdr3_nt: TGTGCCAGCAGCCTTACAGGGGCCACCGGGGAGCTGTTTTTT

clone_size: -
j_call: TRBJ2-7
cdr3_length: 16
d_call: TRBD2
v_call: TRBV9
cdr3_aa: CASSVAETSSFYEQYF
cdr3_nt: TGTGCCAGCAGCGTAGCCGAGACTAGCAGCTTCTACGAGCAGTACTTC

clone_size: -
j_call: TRBJ1-1
cdr3_length: 14
d_call: TRBD1
v_call: TRBV28
cdr3_aa: CASSPPDRSTEAFF
cdr3_nt: TGTGCCAGCAGTCCTCCGGACAGGAGCACTGAAGCTTTCTTT

clone_size: -
j_call: TRBJ1-2
cdr3_length: 14
d_call: -
v_call: TRBV25-1
cdr3_aa: CASSPPQVSYGYTF
cdr3_nt: TGTGCCAGCAGTCCTCCTCAGGTCTCCTATGGCTACACCTTC

clone_size: once
j_call: TRBJ1-1
cdr3_length: 15
d_call: -
v_call: TRBV5-5
cdr3_aa: CASSLSAGSNTEAFF
cdr3_nt: TGTGCCAGCAGCTTGTCAGCAGGGTCGAACACTGAAGCTTTCTTT

clone_size: -
j_call: TRBJ2-1
cdr3_length: 16
d_call: TRBD1
v_call: TRBV7-7
cdr3_aa: CASSLGTGSSYNEQFF
cdr3_nt: TGTGCTAGCAGCTTAGGGACAGGGTCTTCCTACAATGAGCAGTTCTTC

clone_size: -
j_call: TRBJ2-3
cdr3_length: 15
d_call: TRBD2
v_call: TRBV5-1
cdr3_aa: CASRSLAVGLDTQYF
cdr3_nt: TGCGCCAGCAGGAGTCTAGCGGTCGGATTGGATACGCAGTATTTT

clone_size: -
j_call: TRBJ2-3
cdr3_length: 14
d_call: TRBD1
v_call: TRBV10-3
cdr3_aa: CAIRQGAATDTQYF
cdr3_nt: TGTGCCATCAGGCAGGGGGCGGCCACAGATACGCAGTATTTT

clone_size: -
j_call: TRBJ1-5
cdr3_length: 14
d_call: -
v_call: TRBV27
cdr3_aa: CASRPTGDGQPQHF
cdr3_nt: TGTGCCAGCAGACCCACCGGGGACGGACAGCCCCAGCATTTT

clone_size: -
j_call: TRBJ1-5
cdr3_length: 15
d_call: TRBD1
v_call: TRBV9
cdr3_aa: CASSQKGGFNQPQHF
cdr3_nt: TGTGCCAGCAGCCAGAAAGGGGGCTTCAATCAGCCCCAGCATTTT

clone_size: -
j_call: TRBJ2-3
cdr3_length: 13
d_call: -
v_call: TRBV10-3
cdr3_aa: CAIMAQLTDTQYF
cdr3_nt: TGTGCCATCATGGCTCAGCTAACAGATACGCAGTATTTT

clone_size: -
j_call: TRBJ1-2
cdr3_length: 13
d_call: -
v_call: TRBV28
cdr3_aa: CASSLQQRGGYTF
cdr3_nt: TGTGCCAGCAGTTTACAGCAAAGGGGCGGCTACACCTTC

clone_size: once
j_call: TRBJ1-2
cdr3_length: 14
d_call: -
v_call: TRBV6-5
cdr3_aa: CASSHRPAVSGYTF
cdr3_nt: TGTGCCAGCAGTCATCGACCGGCAGTAAGCGGCTACACCTTC

clone_size: few
j_call: TRBJ1-4
cdr3_length: 13
d_call: -
v_call: TRBV4-2
cdr3_aa: CASATVPNEKLFF
cdr3_nt: TGTGCCAGTGCTACAGTTCCGAATGAAAAACTGTTTTTT

clone_size: -
j_call: TRBJ2-7
cdr3_length: 14
d_call: TRBD1
v_call: TRBV2
cdr3_aa: CASSGRDRAYEQYF
cdr3_nt: TGTGCCAGCAGTGGGCGGGACAGGGCGTACGAGCAGTACTTC

clone_size: -
j_call: TRBJ2-1
cdr3_length: 15
d_call: TRBD2
v_call: TRBV9
cdr3_aa: CASSERGTIGNEQFF
cdr3_nt: TGTGCCAGCAGCGAGCGGGGGACAATTGGCAATGAGCAGTTCTTC

clone_size: -
j_call: TRBJ2-2
cdr3_length: 14
d_call: -
v_call: TRBV19
cdr3_aa: CASSLSSYTGELFF
cdr3_nt: TGTGCCAGTAGTCTCTCCAGCTATACCGGGGAGCTGTTTTTT

clone_size: -
j_call: TRBJ1-1
cdr3_length: 12
d_call: -
v_call: TRBV27
cdr3_aa: CASATGGTEAFF
cdr3_nt: TGTGCCAGCGCCACCGGGGGGACTGAAGCTTTCTTT

clone_size: once
j_call: TRBJ2-3
cdr3_length: 15
d_call: -
v_call: TRBV7-9
cdr3_aa: CASSQWTDHTDTQYF
cdr3_nt: TGTGCCAGCAGCCAATGGACGGACCACACAGATACGCAGTATTTT

clone_size: -
j_call: TRBJ1-2
cdr3_length: 12
d_call: TRBD1
v_call: TRBV30
cdr3_aa: CAWSTTGNGYTF
cdr3_nt: TGTGCCTGGAGCACGACAGGGAATGGCTACACCTTC

clone_size: -
j_call: TRBJ1-4
cdr3_length: 15
d_call: -
v_call: TRBV7-9
cdr3_aa: CASSLAGGSNEKLFF
cdr3_nt: TGTGCCAGCAGCTTAGCAGGGGGAAGTAATGAAAAACTGTTTTTT

clone_size: -
j_call: TRBJ2-6
cdr3_length: 18
d_call: -
v_call: TRBV4-2
cdr3_aa: CASSRESQRNSGANVLTF
cdr3_nt: TGTGCCAGCAGCCGAGAAAGCCAGCGAAACTCTGGGGCCAACGTCCTGACTTTC